This entry is about one T cell receptor (beta chain). Clones were read by immunoSEQ multiplex PCR, and TCRdb kept only the in-frame ones, dropping some. The sample has just under 100,000 clones, 90% seen once. This sample is part of a study of graft-versus-host responses after intestinal transplantation. Study in general: Recipients received multivisceral, liver-intestinal, or isolated intestinal transplants. Induction using anti-thymocyte globulin, followed by tacrolimus and steroids for roughly 3 years, was given to all recipients.

Trimming cost V 1 base and J 8 bases, with 17 bases left between them. Germline values: CDR1 SGHTA, CDR2 FQGNSA. The CDR3 contains 15 residues. The starting material was PBMCs, obtained 450 to 480 days after intestinal transplant. This TCR derives from a human patient who received an intestinal transplant, so some T cells may come from the graft donor. This chain connects TRBV7-2 to TRBJ1-2; tentatively, D is TRBD1 (5 bases). The CDR3 DNA sequence: TGTGCCAGCAGCTTAGTTGGCTGGGCGGAGGGGGGCTACACCTTC. It yields the protein CASSLVGWAEGGYTF.